This TCR beta chain was sequenced during a study of blood T cell repertoires in COVID-19. The junction had 14 bases not matched to a gene; V was cut back by 5 bases and J by 5 bases. CDR1 is SGHDN, CDR2 FVKESK, per germline. This CDR3 is 16 amino acids long. Enrollees, about 18 to 95 years old, lived in approximately 25 US areas. Original handling: Nucleated cell counts were estimated from reference gene primer amplification. Assay: immunoSEQ multiplex PCR; the TCRdb copy retains only in-frame clones and omits some. V and J calls plus clone size are reproduced from that table; the DNA served to infer D and trimming. The profile shows about 260,000 clones, under 95% of them singletons.

The sequence came from a man aged 35 to 55 who had been exposed to COVID-19. The specimen sequenced was PBMCs or T cells enriched from blood (not recorded which). The genes are TRBV14 and TRBJ2-7, with 8 bases that match TRBD2. The CDR3: CASSETIAGIRNEQYF. CDR3 DNA: TGTGCCAGCAGCGAAACCATAGCGGGAATAAGGAACGAGCAGTACTTC.